This TCR beta chain is drawn from a study of T cells in Graves' hyperthyroidism and ophthalmopathy. Study-level points and caveats: Also found in blood were most expanded thyroid clonotypes above 0.001.

The TCR beta CDR3 regions underwent amplification using RNA transcripts as the source. During a first-round RT-PCR of the TCR CDR3, the HTBI primer set was used. TCRdb reprocessed the multiplex PCR reads via MiXCR and lists one record per CDR3 protein. This table holds 300,000 to 350,000 distinct CDR3 sequences, approximately 15% found once. This clonotype was observed a handful of times. As yet, its antigen is unknown. Across 18 months, stable Graves' hyperthyroidism was marked by no progression to ophthalmopathy. It was 8.5 to 10 ml of fresh peripheral blood that supplied the PBMCs. CDR1 and CDR2 (germline): DFQATT, SNEGSKA (reference sequence). Trimming stripped 3 bases from V and 5 bases from J, with 14 bases between. The CDR3 extends over 13 amino acids.

The chain is built from TRBV20-1 and TRBJ2-7; D possibly corresponds to TRBD2 (6 bases). Sequencing was carried out using blood. This sequence originates from a man aged 30-40 years with Graves' hyperthyroidism. Written as DNA, the CDR3 is TGCAGTGCTAGGCGGGACTCCGACAACGAGCAGTACTTC. Translating it yields CSARRDSDNEQYF.